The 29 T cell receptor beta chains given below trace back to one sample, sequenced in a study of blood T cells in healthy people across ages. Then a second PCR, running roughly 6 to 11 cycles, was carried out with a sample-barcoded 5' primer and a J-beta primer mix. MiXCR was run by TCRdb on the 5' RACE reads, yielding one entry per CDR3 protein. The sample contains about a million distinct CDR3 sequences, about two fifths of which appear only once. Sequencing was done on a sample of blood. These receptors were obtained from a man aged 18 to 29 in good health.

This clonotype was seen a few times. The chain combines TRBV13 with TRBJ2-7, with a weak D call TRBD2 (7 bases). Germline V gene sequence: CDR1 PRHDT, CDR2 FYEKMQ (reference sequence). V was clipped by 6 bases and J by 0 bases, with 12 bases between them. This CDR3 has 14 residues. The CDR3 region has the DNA TGTGCCAGCAGACGCGGGGGCCTCTCCTACGAGCAGTACTTC. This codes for CASRRGGLSYEQYF. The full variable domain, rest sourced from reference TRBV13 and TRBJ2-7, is AAGVIQSPRHLIKEKRETATLKCYPIPRHDTVYWYQQGPGQDPQFLISFYEKMQSDKGSIPDRFSAQQFSDYHSELNMSSLELGDSALYFCASRRGGLSYEQYFGPGTRLTVT.

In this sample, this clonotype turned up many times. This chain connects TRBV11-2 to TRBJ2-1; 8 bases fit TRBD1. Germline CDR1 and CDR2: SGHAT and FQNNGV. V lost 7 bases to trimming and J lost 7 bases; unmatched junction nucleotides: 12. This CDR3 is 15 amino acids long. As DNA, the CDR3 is TGTGCCAGCACCGTGACAGGGGAAAGAGTGAATGAGCAGTTCTTC. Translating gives CASTVTGERVNEQFF.

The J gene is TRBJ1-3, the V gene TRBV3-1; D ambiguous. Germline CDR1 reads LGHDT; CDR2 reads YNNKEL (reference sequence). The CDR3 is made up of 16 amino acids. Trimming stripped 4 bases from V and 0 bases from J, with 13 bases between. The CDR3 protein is CASSRPRRNSGNTIYF. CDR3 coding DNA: TGTGCCAGCAGCCGCCCTCGAAGGAACTCTGGAAACACCATATATTTT.

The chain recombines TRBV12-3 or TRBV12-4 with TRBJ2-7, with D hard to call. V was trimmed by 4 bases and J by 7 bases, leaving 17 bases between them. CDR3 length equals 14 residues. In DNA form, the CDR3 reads TGTGCCAGCAGTTCCGACATGAACTACAATGAGCAGTACTTC. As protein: CASSSDMNYNEQYF.

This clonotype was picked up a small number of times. Written as DNA, the CDR3 is TGTGCCAGCAGTGTGGGGGCGGGCTATGGCTACACCTTC. Translated, it gives CASSVGAGYGYTF. The genes are TRBV25-1 and TRBJ1-2; D might be TRBD1 (6 bases). The V end lost 4 bases, the J end lost 4 bases, and 10 bases lay between the germline ends. The germline V gene has CDR1 MGHDK and CDR2 SYGVNS. This CDR3 is built from 13 residues.

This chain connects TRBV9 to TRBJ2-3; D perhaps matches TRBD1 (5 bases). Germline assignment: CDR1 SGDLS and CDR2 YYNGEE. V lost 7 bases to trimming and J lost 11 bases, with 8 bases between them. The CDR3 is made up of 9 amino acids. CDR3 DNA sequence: TGTGCCAGCGGACATGGGCAGTATTTT. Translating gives CASGHGQYF.

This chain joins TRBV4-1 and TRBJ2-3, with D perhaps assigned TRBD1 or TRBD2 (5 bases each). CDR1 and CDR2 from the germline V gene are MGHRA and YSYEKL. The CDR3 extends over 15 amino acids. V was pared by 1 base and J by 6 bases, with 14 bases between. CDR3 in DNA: TGCGCCAGCAGCCAAGGAGGGGCTACGGTGGATACGCAGTATTTT. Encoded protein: CASSQGGATVDTQYF.

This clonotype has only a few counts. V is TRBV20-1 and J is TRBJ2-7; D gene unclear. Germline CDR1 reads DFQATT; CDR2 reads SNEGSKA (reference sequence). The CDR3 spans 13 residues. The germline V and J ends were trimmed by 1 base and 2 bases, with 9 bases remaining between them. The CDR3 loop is CSARGVQTYEQYF. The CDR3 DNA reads TGCAGTGCTAGAGGGGTTCAGACCTACGAGCAGTACTTC.

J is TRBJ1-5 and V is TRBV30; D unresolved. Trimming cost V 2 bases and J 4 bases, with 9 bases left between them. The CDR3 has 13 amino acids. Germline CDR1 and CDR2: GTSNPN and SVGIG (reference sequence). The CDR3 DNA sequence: TGTGCCTGGAGTATCGGCGAGAATCAGCCCCAGCATTTT. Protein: CAWSIGENQPQHF.

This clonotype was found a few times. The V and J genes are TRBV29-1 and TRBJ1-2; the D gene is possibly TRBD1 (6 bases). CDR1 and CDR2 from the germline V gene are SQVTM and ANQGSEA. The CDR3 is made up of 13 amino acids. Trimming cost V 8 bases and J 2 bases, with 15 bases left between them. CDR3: CSLTQGFNYGYTF. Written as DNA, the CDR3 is TGCAGCTTAACCCAGGGGTTCAACTATGGCTACACCTTC. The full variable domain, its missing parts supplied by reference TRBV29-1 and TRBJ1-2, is SAVISQKPSRDICQRGTSLTIQCQVDSQVTMMFWYRQQPGQSLTLIATANQGSEATYESGFVIDKFPISRPNLTFSTLTVSNMSPEDSSIYLCSLTQGFNYGYTFGSGTRLTVV.

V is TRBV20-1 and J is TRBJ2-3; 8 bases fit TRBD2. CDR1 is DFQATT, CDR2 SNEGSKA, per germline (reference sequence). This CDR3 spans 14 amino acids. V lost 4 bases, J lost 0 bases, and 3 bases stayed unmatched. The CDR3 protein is CSANVAGSTDTQYF. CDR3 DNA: TGCAGTGCTAACGTAGCGGGGAGCACAGATACGCAGTATTTT.

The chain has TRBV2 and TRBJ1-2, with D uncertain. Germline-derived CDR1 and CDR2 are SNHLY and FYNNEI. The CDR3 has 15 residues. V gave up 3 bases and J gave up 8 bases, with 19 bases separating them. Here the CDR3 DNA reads TGTGCCAGCAGTGACTGGTCCGTCACGGAGGAGGGCTACACCTTC. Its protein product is CASSDWSVTEEGYTF.

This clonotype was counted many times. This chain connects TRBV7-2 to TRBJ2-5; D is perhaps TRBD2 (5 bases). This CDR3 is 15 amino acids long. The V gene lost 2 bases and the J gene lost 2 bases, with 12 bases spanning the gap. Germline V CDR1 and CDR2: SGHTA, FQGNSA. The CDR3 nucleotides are TGTGCCAGCAGCTTACAAGCGGAGAAACAAGAGACCCAGTACTTC. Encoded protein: CASSLQAEKQETQYF.

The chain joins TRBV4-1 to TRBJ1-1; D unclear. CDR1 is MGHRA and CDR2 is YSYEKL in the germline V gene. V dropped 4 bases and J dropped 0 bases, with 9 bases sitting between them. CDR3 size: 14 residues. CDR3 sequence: CASSRVQMNTEAFF. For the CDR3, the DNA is TGCGCCAGCAGCCGGGTCCAGATGAACACTGAAGCTTTCTTT.

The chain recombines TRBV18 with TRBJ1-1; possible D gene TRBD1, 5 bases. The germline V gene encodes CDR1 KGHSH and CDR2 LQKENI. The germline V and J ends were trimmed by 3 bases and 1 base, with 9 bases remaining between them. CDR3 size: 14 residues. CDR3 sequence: CASSPTAKNTEAFF. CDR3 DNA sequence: TGTGCCAGCTCACCGACAGCAAAGAACACTGAAGCTTTCTTT.

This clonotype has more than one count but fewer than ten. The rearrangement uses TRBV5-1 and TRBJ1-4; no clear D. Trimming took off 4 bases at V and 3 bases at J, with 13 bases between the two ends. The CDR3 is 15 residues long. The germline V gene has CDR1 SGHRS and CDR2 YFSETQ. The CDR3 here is CASSREGDPNEKLFF. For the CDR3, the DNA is TGCGCCAGCAGCCGGGAGGGAGATCCTAATGAAAAACTGTTTTTT.

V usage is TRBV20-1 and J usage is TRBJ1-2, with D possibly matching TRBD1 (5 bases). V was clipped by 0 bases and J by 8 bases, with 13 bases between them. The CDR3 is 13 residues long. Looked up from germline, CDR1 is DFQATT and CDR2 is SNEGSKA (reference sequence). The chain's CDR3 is CSARDQSGDGYTF. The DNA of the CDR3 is TGCAGTGCTAGAGATCAATCGGGGGACGGCTACACCTTC.

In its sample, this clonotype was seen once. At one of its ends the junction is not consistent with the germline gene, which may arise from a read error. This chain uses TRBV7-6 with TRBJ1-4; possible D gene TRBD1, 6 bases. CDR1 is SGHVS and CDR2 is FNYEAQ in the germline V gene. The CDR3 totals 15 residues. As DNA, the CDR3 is TGTGCCAGCAGCTTAGAGGGGGGATTAAATGAAAAACCGTTTTTT. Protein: CASSLEGGLNEKPFF. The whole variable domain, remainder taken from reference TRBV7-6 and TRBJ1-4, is GAGVSQSPRYKVTKRGQDVALRCDPISGHVSLYWYRQALGQGPEFLTYFNYEAQQDKSGLPNDRFSAERPEGSISTLTIQRTEQRDSAMYRCASSLEGGLNEKPFFGSGTQLSVL.

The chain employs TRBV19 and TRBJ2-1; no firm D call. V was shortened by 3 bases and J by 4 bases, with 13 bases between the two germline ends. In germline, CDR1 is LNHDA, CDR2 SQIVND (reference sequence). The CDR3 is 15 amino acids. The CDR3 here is CASSIKAPVYNEQFF. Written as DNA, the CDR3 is TGTGCCAGTAGTATTAAAGCCCCAGTTTACAATGAGCAGTTCTTC. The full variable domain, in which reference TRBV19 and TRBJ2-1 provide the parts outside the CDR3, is DGGITQSPKYLFRKEGQNVTLSCEQNLNHDAMYWYRQDPGQGLRLIYYSQIVNDFQKGDIAEGYSVSREKKESFPLTVTSAQKNPTAFYLCASSIKAPVYNEQFFGPGTRLTVL.

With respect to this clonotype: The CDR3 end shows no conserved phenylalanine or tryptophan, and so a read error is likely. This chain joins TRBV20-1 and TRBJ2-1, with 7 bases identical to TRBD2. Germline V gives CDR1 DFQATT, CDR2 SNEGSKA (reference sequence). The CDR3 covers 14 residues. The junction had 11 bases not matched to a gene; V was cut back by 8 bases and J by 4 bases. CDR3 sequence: CSPRSGESYNEQFV. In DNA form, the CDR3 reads TGCAGTCCACGGAGCGGGGAGAGTTACAATGAGCAGTTCGTC.

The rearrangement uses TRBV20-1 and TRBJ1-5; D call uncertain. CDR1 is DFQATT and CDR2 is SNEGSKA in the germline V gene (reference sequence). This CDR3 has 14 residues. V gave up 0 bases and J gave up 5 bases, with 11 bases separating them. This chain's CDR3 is CSARDEDGYQPQHF. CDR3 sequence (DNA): TGCAGTGCTAGAGATGAGGACGGTTATCAGCCCCAGCATTTT.

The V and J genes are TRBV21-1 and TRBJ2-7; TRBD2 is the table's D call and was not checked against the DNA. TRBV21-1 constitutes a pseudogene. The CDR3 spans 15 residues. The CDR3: CASSKSPHRSYEQYF. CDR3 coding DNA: TGTGCCAGCAGCAAATCCCCGCACCGGTCCTACGAGCAGTACTTC.

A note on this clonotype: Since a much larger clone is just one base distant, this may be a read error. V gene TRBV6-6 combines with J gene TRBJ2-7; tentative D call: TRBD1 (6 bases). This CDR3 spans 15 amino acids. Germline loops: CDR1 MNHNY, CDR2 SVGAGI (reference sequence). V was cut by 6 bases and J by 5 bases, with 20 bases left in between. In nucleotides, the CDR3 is TGTGCCAGCAGCTCAGGACAGCCCCACCAAGACGAGCAGTACTTC. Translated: CASSSGQPHQDEQYF.

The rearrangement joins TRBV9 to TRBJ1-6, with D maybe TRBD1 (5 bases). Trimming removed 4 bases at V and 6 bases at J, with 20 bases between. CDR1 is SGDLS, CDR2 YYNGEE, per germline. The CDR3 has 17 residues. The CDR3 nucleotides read TGTGCCAGCAGCCAATCCGGACAAGTCCACTTTAATTCACCCCTCCACTTT. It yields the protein CASSQSGQVHFNSPLHF.

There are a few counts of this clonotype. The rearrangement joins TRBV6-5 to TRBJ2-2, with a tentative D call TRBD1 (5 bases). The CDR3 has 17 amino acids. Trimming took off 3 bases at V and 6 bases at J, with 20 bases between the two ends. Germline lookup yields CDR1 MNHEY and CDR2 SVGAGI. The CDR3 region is CASSYETLQQGAGELFF. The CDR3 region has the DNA TGTGCCAGCAGTTATGAGACACTTCAGCAGGGTGCCGGGGAGCTGTTTTTT.

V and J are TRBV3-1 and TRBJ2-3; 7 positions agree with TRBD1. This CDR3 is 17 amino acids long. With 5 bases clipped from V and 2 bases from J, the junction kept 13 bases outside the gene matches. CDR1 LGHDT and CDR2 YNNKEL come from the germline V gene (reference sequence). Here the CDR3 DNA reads TGTGCCAGCAGCTTAATTGCATACAGGGGAAACACAGATACGCAGTATTTT. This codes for CASSLIAYRGNTDTQYF.

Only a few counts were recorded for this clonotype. The chain's CDR3 is CAISESRGSGNQPQHF. The CDR3 region has the DNA TGTGCCATCAGTGAGTCTAGAGGGAGTGGCAATCAGCCCCAGCATTTT. The chain is built from TRBV10-3 and TRBJ1-5; D unresolved. CDR1 and CDR2 (germline): ENHRY, SYGVKD. The V end was cut by 0 bases, the J end by 2 bases, with 11 bases between. This CDR3 has 16 amino acids.

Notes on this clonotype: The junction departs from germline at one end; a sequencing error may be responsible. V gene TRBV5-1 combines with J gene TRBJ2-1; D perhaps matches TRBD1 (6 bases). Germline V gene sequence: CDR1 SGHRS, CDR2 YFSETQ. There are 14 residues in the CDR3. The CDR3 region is CVSSFVDRNNEQFF. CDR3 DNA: TGCGTCAGCAGCTTCGTGGACAGAAACAATGAGCAGTTCTTC.

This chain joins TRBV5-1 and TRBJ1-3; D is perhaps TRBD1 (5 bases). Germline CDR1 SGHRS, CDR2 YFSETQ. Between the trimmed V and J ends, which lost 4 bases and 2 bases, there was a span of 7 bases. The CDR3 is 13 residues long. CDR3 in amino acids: CASSLGAGNTIYF. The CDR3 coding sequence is TGCGCCAGCAGCCTAGGGGCTGGAAACACCATATATTTT.